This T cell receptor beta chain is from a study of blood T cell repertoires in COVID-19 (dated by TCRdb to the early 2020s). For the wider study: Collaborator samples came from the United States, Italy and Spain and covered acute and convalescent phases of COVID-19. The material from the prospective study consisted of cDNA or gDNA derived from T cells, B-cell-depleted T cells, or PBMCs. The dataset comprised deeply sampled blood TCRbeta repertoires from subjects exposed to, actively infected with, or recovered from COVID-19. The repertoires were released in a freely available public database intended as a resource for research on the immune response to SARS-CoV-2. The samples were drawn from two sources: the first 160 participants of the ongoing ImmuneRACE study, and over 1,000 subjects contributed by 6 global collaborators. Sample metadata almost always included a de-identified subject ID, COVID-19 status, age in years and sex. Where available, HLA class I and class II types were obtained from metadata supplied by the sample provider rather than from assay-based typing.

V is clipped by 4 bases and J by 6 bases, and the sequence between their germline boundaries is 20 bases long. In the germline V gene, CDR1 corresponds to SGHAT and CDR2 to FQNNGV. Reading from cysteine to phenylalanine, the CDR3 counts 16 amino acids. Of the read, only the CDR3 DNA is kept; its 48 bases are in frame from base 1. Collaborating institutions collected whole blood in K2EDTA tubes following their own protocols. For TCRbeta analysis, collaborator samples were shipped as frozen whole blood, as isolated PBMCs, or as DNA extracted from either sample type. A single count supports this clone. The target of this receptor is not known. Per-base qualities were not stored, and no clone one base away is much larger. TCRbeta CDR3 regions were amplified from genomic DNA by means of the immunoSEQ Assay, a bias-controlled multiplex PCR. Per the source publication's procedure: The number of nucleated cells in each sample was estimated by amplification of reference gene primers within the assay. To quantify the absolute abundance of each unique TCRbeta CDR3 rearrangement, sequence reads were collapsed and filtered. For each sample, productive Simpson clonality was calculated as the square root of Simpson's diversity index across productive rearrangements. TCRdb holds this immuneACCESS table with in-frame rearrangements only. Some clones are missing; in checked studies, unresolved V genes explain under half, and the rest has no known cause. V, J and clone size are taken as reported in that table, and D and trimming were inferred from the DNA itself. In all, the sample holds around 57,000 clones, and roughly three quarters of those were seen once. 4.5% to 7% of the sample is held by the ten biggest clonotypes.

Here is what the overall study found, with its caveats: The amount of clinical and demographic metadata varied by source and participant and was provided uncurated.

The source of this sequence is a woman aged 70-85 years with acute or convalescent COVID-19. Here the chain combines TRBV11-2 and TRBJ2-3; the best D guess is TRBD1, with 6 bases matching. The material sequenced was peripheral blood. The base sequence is TGTGCCAGCAGCTCCCAGACAGGTCGTGTCGGCGATACGCAGTATTTT. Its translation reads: CASSSQTGRVGDTQYF.